These T cell receptor beta chains were read from a single sample in a study of T cells in Graves' hyperthyroidism and ophthalmopathy. One entry per CDR3 protein, called by TCRdb with MiXCR from the multiplex PCR reads. The data show around 300,000 distinct CDR3 sequences, roughly an eighth seen once. The sequenced sample consisted of blood. All receptors derive from a woman aged 40 to 55 with Graves' hyperthyroidism. Each CDR3 is given with its conserved first and last residue. Rows may omit the clone size; those that give it use once, few, many or a size class.

len | abundance | v_gene | CDR3aa
15 | many | TRBV5-1 | CASSREGISRTEAFF
15 | many | TRBV28 | CASSSPDRVYEKLFF
16 | few | TRBV19 | CASSAPRRSPSNEQFF
16 | many | TRBV2 | CASSVEPPGQGYEQYF
15 | many | TRBV5-6 | CASSSYQGPNEKLFF
14 | many | TRBV24-1 | CATSDLWSSYEQYF
16 | many | TRBV6-6 | CASSYSRRPISDGYTF
13 | many | TRBV29-1 | CSTYRVLNQPQHF
17 | NA | TRBV20-1 | CSARDLGTSGSPHEQYF
16 | many | TRBV7-9 | CASSQYRDRGLETQYF
16 | many | TRBV6-1 | CASSPTTGSYGETQYF
12 | many | TRBV20-1 | CSVGSAGDEQFF
13 | many | TRBV14 | CASSQIVADTQYF
14 | many | TRBV2 | CASSGRGGVTEAFF
16 | many | TRBV6-5 | CASSYHAATNQETQYF
16 | NA | TRBV19 | CASSMGGQGSYNEQLF
14 | many | TRBV25-1 | CASSESPESYEQYF
14 | many | TRBV12-3/TRBV12-4 | CASSPTELNQPQHF
15 | many | TRBV12-3/TRBV12-4 | CASSLLAESDNEQFF
13 | many | TRBV28 | CASRESGNYEQYF
14 | NA | TRBV12-3/TRBV12-4 | CASGSGTNYNEQFF
15 | NA | TRBV9 | CASSVDWTREDTQYF